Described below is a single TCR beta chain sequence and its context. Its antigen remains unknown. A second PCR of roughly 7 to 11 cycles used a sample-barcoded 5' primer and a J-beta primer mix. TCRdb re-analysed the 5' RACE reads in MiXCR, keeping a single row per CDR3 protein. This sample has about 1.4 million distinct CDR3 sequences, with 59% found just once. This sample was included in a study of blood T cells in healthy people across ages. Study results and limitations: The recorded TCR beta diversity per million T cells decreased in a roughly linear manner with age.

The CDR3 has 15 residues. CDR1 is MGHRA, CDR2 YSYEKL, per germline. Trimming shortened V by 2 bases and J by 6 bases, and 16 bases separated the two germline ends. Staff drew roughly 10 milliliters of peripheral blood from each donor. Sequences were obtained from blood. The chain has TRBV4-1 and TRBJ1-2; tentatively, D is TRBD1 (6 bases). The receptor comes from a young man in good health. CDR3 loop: CASSQYSTGRDGYTF. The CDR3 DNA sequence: TGCGCCAGCAGCCAATATTCTACAGGGAGGGATGGCTACACCTTC.